The 25 T cell receptor beta chains below come from one sample, sequenced in a study of T cell responses to AZD1222 COVID-19 vaccine. Here immunoSEQ multiplex PCR was the method, and the copy in TCRdb shows in-frame clones only, minus some. The data show just under 55,000 clones, 87% seen once. The sequenced sample was peripheral blood, obtained on day 0 of AZD1222 vaccination. These receptors all come from an adult in good health.

The CDR3 nucleotides read TGCGCCAGCAGCCAAGTGGTGGTAGTCTCAACCTACGAGCAGTACTTC. This gives the protein CASSQVVVVSTYEQYF. V gene TRBV4-1 combines with J gene TRBJ2-7; D unclear. Between the trimmed V and J ends, which lost 1 base and 2 bases, there was a span of 15 bases. The V gene's germline CDR1 is MGHRA and CDR2 YSYEKL. The CDR3 spans 16 residues.

This clone was counted once. The chain has TRBV5-4 and TRBJ2-7, with D perhaps matching TRBD1 (5 bases). The CDR3 contains 14 residues. CDR1 and CDR2 (germline): SGHNT, YYREEE (reference sequence). Deletions cut 0 bases from V and 2 bases from J, with 9 bases between. CDR3 residues: CASSLAGRAYEQYF. CDR3 in DNA: TGTGCCAGCAGCTTGGCCGGCAGGGCCTACGAGCAGTACTTC. The full variable domain, rest sourced from reference TRBV5-4 and TRBJ2-7, is ETGVTQSPTHLIKTRGQQVTLRCSSQSGHNTVSWYQQALGQGPQFIFQYYREEENGRGNFPPRFSGLQFPNYSSELNVNALELDDSALYLCASSLAGRAYEQYFGPGTRLTVT.

The V gene is TRBV6-5, the J gene TRBJ1-1, with 7 bases lining up with TRBD1. This CDR3 comprises 16 residues. Germline V gene data show CDR1 as MNHEY and CDR2 as SVGAGI. The V gene end was trimmed by 0 bases and the J gene end by 5 bases; junction bases not matched to a gene: 9. The DNA of the CDR3 is TGTGCCAGCAGTTACTCAGCGGGACAGTTTTGGACTGAAGCTTTCTTT. Protein product: CASSYSAGQFWTEAFF.

The CDR3 protein is CASSPRHEQYF. The CDR3 DNA sequence: TGTGCCAGCAGCCCAAGACACGAGCAGTACTTC. V gene TRBV7-2 combines with J gene TRBJ2-7; D is uncertain. This CDR3 has 11 residues. Trimming took off 5 bases at V and 5 bases at J, with 7 bases between the two ends. Germline CDR1 is SGHTA and CDR2 is FQGNSA.

This sequence joins TRBV4-3 and TRBJ1-1; 7 bases are a match to TRBD1. The J segment lost 1 base and the V segment lost 0 bases, leaving 5 bases of the junction unmatched. CDR1 and CDR2 (germline): LGHNA, YSLEER. The CDR3 is 16 residues long. The CDR3 coding sequence is TGCGCCAGCAGCCAAGATGGGGCAGGGGGGAACACTGAAGCTTTCTTT. This translates into CASSQDGAGGNTEAFF.

The chain combines TRBV9 with TRBJ1-2; D is perhaps TRBD1 (5 bases). This CDR3 contains 13 residues. Trimming took off 3 bases at V and 2 bases at J, with 8 bases between the two ends. Germline CDR1 SGDLS, CDR2 YYNGEE. The CDR3 loop is CASSADRNYGYTF. The CDR3 nucleotides are TGTGCCAGCAGCGCCGACAGAAACTATGGCTACACCTTC.

This chain uses TRBV6-6 with TRBJ1-1, with 8 positions matching TRBD1. Germline loops: CDR1 MNHNY, CDR2 SVGAGI (reference sequence). CDR3 length: 15 residues. V shed 6 bases and J 6 bases; nucleotides not matched to a gene: 12. This CDR3 is CASSTAGQGSSEAFF. CDR3 in DNA: TGTGCCAGCAGCACTGCAGGACAGGGCTCTTCTGAAGCTTTCTTT.

The chain uses TRBV12-3 or TRBV12-4 and TRBJ2-7, with no clear D. Trimming shortened V by 6 bases and J by 3 bases, and 6 bases separated the two germline ends. CDR3 size: 11 residues. The CDR3 spells CASRGYYEQYF. The CDR3 DNA is TGTGCCAGCAGAGGATACTACGAGCAGTACTTC.

This clone was found once. The J gene is TRBJ2-1, the V gene TRBV5-1, with 8 bases lining up with TRBD1. The CDR3 totals 15 residues. The germline gives CDR1 SGHRS, CDR2 YFSETQ. V shed 2 bases and J 2 bases; nucleotides not matched to a gene: 3. The DNA for the CDR3 is TGCGCCAGCAGCTTACCGGGACAGGCCTACAATGAGCAGTTCTTC. This translates into CASSLPGQAYNEQFF.

This clone has just one count. The CDR3 nucleotides read TGTGCCAGCAGTTCAGGGACCTCTTGGGAAAAACTGTTTTTT. Amino acids: CASSSGTSWEKLFF. The chain has TRBV28 and TRBJ1-4; tentatively, D is TRBD1 (5 bases). V was trimmed by 4 bases and J by 8 bases, leaving 14 bases between them. The CDR3 is 14 amino acids. From germline, CDR1 is MDHEN and CDR2 SYDVKM.

The chain uses TRBV7-9 and TRBJ1-2, with 7 bases that match TRBD1. The CDR3 has 15 residues. Unmatched junction bases numbered 6, after V lost 4 bases and J lost 1 base. Germline V CDR1 and CDR2: SEHNR, FQNEAQ (reference sequence). Here the CDR3 reads CASSSGQGGNYGYTF. Written as DNA, the CDR3 is TGTGCCAGCAGCTCAGGCCAGGGGGGTAACTATGGCTACACCTTC. The complete variable domain, with remaining parts taken from reference TRBV7-9 and TRBJ1-2, reads DTGVSQNPRHKITKRGQNVTFRCDPISEHNRLYWYRQTLGQGPEFLTYFQNEAQLEKSRLLSDRFSAERPKGSFSTLEIQRTEQGDSAMYLCASSSGQGGNYGYTFGSGTRLTVV.

This clone was observed a handful of times. The V and J genes are TRBV5-6 and TRBJ1-1, with unresolved D. CDR3 length: 14 residues. The germline V gene encodes CDR1 SGHDT and CDR2 YYEEEE. Trimming cost V 1 base and J 6 bases, with 13 bases left between them. The CDR3 spells CASSLRSFFSEAFF. The CDR3 bases are TGTGCCAGCAGCTTGAGGTCCTTTTTCTCTGAAGCTTTCTTT.

The chain joins TRBV2 to TRBJ1-1, with 8 bases that match TRBD1. The CDR3 runs 13 residues. Germline V gene lookup returns CDR1 SNHLY and CDR2 FYNNEI. V shed 0 bases and J 11 bases; nucleotides not matched to a gene: 5. The CDR3 region has the DNA TGTGCCAGCAGTGAAGCGGACAGGGCCTCGGCTTTCTTT. This translates into CASSEADRASAFF.

The CDR3: CASSAGVLAYEQYF. The CDR3, as DNA: TGTGCCAGCAGTGCCGGGGTCCTCGCCTACGAGCAGTACTTC. The gene calls are TRBV2 and TRBJ2-7, with a tentative D call TRBD2 (5 bases). CDR3 length: 14 residues. V lost 4 bases to trimming and J lost 2 bases, with 12 bases between them. The V gene's germline CDR1 is SNHLY and CDR2 FYNNEI.

The chain carries TRBV7-6 and TRBJ2-1; tentatively, D is TRBD1 or TRBD2 (6 bases each). V dropped 5 bases and J dropped 9 bases, with 17 bases sitting between them. This CDR3 is 14 amino acids long. In germline, CDR1 is SGHVS, CDR2 FNYEAQ. The CDR3 DNA is TGTGCCAGCAGCCGCCGGGGGTCGGGGGCTGAGCAGTTCTTC. Translating gives CASSRRGSGAEQFF.

This clone was picked up one time. The chain has TRBV6-2 or TRBV6-3 and TRBJ1-5; D ambiguous. The CDR3 length is 17 residues. Germline CDR1 and CDR2: MNHEY and SVGEGT. V gave up 0 bases and J gave up 1 base, with 13 bases separating them. This CDR3 is CASSYSWTRASNQPQHF. In nucleotides, the CDR3 is TGTGCCAGCAGTTACTCATGGACCCGGGCCAGCAATCAGCCCCAGCATTTT.

J is TRBJ2-2 and V is TRBV6-5; the D gene is possibly TRBD2 (7 bases). This CDR3 contains 14 residues. Germline CDR1 and CDR2: MNHEY and SVGAGI. Between the trimmed V and J ends, which lost 7 bases and 4 bases, there was a span of 13 bases. Here the CDR3 reads CASKEGGPTGELFF. The CDR3 region has the DNA TGTGCCAGCAAGGAGGGGGGGCCCACCGGGGAGCTGTTTTTT.

The count of this clone is one. J is TRBJ1-2 and V is TRBV27; D may be TRBD1 (6 bases). Germline assignment: CDR1 MNHEY and CDR2 SMNVEV (reference sequence). CDR3 length: 14 amino acids. V was cut by 3 bases and J by 3 bases, with 11 bases left in between. The CDR3 region has the DNA TGTGCCAGCAGTTTGCAGGGGCCGGACTATGGCTACACCTTC. The encoded protein is CASSLQGPDYGYTF.

By sample fraction, this clone is medium-sized (0.01 to 0.1%). The rearrangement links TRBV4-1 to TRBJ2-3; 9 positions match TRBD2. Germline values: CDR1 MGHRA, CDR2 YSYEKL. Trimming took 0 bases from V and 0 from J; bases not matched to a gene: 10. CDR3 length: 19 amino acids. CDR3 in DNA: TGCGCCAGCAGCCAAGAGTCTGTGACTAGCGGATCGAGCACAGATACGCAGTATTTT. As protein: CASSQESVTSGSSTDTQYF.

The V gene is TRBV19, the J gene TRBJ2-1, with TRBD1 matching over 8 bases. The CDR3 runs 17 residues. The germline V gene has CDR1 LNHDA and CDR2 SQIVND (reference sequence). V was pared by 5 bases and J by 2 bases, with 11 bases of the junction left unmatched. The CDR3 nucleotides read TGTGCCAGTAGTGTAACCCGGACAGGGCTCGCCTACAATGAGCAGTTCTTC. Translated, it gives CASSVTRTGLAYNEQFF.

This clone has more than one count but fewer than ten. The J gene is TRBJ2-7, the V gene TRBV7-9, with TRBD1 identical over 8 bases. CDR3 size: 13 residues. The V segment lost 3 bases and the J segment 7 bases; nucleotides outside the gene matches: 5. The germline V gene has CDR1 SEHNR and CDR2 FQNEAQ (reference sequence). CDR3: CASSFRDRLEQYF. In DNA form, the CDR3 reads TGTGCCAGCAGCTTCCGGGACAGGTTGGAGCAGTACTTC.

The chain combines TRBV18 with TRBJ2-7, with 12 bases that match TRBD1. From germline, CDR1 is KGHSH and CDR2 LQKENI. J was trimmed by 4 bases and V by 5 bases; bases with no gene match: 6. The length of the CDR3 is 15 residues. The CDR3 loop is CASSIAGQGAYEQYF. For the CDR3, the DNA is TGTGCCAGCTCAATTGCGGGACAGGGGGCTTACGAGCAGTACTTC.

The chain has TRBV6-2 or TRBV6-3 and TRBJ1-5; D is perhaps TRBD1 (5 bases). Trimming shortened V by 1 base and J by 4 bases, and 17 bases separated the two germline ends. The CDR3 is 17 amino acids. CDR1 and CDR2 from the germline V gene are MNHEY and SVGEGT. DNA for the CDR3: TGTGCCAGCAGTTACTATATCCGAAGGGGCCGAAATCAGCCCCAGCATTTT. This codes for CASSYYIRRGRNQPQHF.

This chain uses TRBV15 with TRBJ2-2, with 7 positions matching TRBD2. Trimming took 4 bases from V and 7 from J; bases not matched to a gene: 9. The CDR3 spans 15 residues. CDR1 LNHNV and CDR2 YYDKDF come from the germline V gene (reference sequence). CDR3 coding DNA: TGTGCCACCAGCACCCGACCCTCTAGCGGCGGGGAGCTGTTTTTT. It encodes CATSTRPSSGGELFF.

The chain combines TRBV6-5 with TRBJ2-2; tentatively, D is TRBD2 (5 bases). V gave up 5 bases and J gave up 6 bases, with 7 bases separating them. The CDR3 spans 12 residues. Per germline, CDR1 MNHEY and CDR2 SVGAGI. DNA of the CDR3: TGTGCCAGCAGTATGGACTCCGGGGAGCTGTTTTTT. Protein: CASSMDSGELFF.